This TCR beta chain was recorded in a study of T cell repertoires in aging, cancer and after chemotherapy. At the level of the study: Pre- and post-chemotherapy samples were paired from chronic lymphocytic leukemia patients treated with fludarabine- or bendamustine-based regimens.

TCR beta rearrangements were amplified from peripheral blood genomic DNA. This clonotype showed up just a few times. TRB rearrangements spanning V, D and J were amplified using mixed TRB-A/B primers. One entry per CDR3 protein results from TCRdb running MiXCR on the multiplex PCR reads. The table has around 13,000 distinct CDR3 sequences, roughly a quarter seen once. The clonotype originates from a human donor with a blood cancer. The sequenced sample consisted of blood.

The CDR3 sequence is CSAPDPNTGELFF. CDR3 in DNA: TGCAGTGCCCCCGACCCGAACACCGGGGAGCTGTTTTTT. The V and J genes are TRBV20-1 and TRBJ2-2; D unresolved. The CDR3 contains 13 residues. Germline CDR1 and CDR2: DFQATT and SNEGSKA (reference sequence). Trimming took 6 bases from V and 0 from J, leaving 8 bases between them.